This T cell receptor beta chain originates from a study of control samples from healthy donors and cancer patients. Assay: immunoSEQ multiplex PCR; the TCRdb copy retains only in-frame clones and omits some. This sample carries roughly 100,000 clones, roughly 90% of them seen once, and the ten largest clones take about 3%. Per germline, CDR1 KGHSH and CDR2 LQKENI. CDR3 size: 13 residues. V shed 4 bases and J 1 base; nucleotides not matched to a gene: 0. This clonotype originated in a human donor in good health. The donor label of this sample is uncertain. This chain uses TRBV18 with TRBJ1-1; 7 nucleotides agree with TRBD1. The sequencing sample was made of blood. This CDR3 reads CASSRTGNTEAFF. The DNA of the CDR3 is TGTGCCAGCTCACGGACAGGGAACACTGAAGCTTTCTTT.